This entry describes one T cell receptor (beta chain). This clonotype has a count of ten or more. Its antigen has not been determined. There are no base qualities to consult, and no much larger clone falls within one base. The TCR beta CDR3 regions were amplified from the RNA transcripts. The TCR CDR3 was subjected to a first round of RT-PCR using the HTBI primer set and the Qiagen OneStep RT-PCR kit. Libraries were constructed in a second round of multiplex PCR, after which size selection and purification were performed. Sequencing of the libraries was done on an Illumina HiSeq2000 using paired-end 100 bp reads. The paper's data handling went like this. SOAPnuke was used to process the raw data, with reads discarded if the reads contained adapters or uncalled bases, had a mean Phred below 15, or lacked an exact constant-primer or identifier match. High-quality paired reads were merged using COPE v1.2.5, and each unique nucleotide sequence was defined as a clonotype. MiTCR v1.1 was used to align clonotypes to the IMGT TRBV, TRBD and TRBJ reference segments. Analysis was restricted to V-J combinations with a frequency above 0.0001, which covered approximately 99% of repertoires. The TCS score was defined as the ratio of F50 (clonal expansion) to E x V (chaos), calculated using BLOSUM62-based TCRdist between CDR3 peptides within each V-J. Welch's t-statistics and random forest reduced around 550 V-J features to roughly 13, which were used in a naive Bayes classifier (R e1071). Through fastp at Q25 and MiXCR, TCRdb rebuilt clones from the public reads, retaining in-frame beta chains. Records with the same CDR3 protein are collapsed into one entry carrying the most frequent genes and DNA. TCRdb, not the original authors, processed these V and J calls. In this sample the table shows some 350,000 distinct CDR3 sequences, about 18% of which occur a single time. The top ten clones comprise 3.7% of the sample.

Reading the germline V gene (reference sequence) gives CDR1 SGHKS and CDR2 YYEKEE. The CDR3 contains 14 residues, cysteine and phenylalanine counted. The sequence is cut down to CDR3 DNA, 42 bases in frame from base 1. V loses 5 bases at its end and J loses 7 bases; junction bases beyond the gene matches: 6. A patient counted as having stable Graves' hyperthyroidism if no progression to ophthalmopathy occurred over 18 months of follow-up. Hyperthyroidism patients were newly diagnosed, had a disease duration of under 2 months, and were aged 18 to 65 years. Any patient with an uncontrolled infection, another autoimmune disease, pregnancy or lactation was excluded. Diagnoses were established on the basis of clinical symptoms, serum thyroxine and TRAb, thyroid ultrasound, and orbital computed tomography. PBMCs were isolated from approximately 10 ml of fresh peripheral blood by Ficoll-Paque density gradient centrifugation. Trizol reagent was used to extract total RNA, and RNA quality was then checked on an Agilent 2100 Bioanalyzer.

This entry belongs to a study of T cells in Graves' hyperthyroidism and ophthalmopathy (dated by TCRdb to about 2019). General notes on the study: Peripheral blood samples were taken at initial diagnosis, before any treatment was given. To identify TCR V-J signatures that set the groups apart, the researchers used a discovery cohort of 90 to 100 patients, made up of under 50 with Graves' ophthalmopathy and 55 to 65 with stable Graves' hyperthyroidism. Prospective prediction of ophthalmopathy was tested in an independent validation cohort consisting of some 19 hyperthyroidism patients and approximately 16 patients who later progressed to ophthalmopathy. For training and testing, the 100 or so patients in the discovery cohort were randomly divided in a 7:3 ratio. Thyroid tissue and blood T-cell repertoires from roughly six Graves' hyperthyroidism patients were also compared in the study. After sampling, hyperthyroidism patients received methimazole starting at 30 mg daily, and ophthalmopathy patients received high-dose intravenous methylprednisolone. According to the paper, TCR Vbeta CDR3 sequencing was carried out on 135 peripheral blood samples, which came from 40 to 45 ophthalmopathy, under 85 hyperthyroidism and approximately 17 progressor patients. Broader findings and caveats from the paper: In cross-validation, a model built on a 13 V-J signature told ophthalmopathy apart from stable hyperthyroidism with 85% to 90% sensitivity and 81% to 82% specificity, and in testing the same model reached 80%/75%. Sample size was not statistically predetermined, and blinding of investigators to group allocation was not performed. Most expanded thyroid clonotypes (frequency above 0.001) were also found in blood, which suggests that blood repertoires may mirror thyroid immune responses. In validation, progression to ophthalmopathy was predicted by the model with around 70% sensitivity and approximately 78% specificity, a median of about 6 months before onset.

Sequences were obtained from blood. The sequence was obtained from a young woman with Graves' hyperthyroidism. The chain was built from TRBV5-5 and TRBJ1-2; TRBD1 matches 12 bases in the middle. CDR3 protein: CASSWDRGRGGYTF. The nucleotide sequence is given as TGTGCCAGCAGTTGGGACAGGGGGCGCGGTGGCTACACCTTC.